This record covers a single T cell receptor (beta chain). These data originate in a study of blood T cell repertoires in COVID-19. Background on the study: The samples span acute and convalescent COVID-19 from the United States, Italy and Spain. Sources were T cells, B-cell-depleted T cells, or PBMCs; the material itself was cDNA or gDNA.

Profiling relied on immunoSEQ multiplex PCR, and the TCRdb table lists in-frame clones only, not all of them. The sample consists of hundreds of thousands of clones, around 84% of them appearing once. CDR3 length: 15 amino acids. Germline CDR1 is KGHDR and CDR2 is SFDVKD. Losses at the gene ends were 9 bases for V and 5 bases for J; bases not matched to a gene: 8. In terms of age and location, participants ranged from roughly 18 to 89 years and lived in about two dozen US areas. Allocation to cohorts depended on clinical history reported by the participants. This TCR was recovered from a man aged 30 to 39 with acute COVID-19. The chain is built from TRBV24-1 and TRBJ2-3, with 12 bases identical to TRBD1. The sequencing sample was made of PBMCs or T cells enriched from blood (not recorded which). The CDR3 reads CATRPGQGAVDTQYF. CDR3 sequence (DNA): TGTGCCACCCGACCGGGACAGGGGGCGGTAGATACGCAGTATTTT.